These 14 T cell receptor beta chains came from one sample sequenced in a study of human T cells and chemical hapten exposure. Using its own MiXCR run on the RACE reads, TCRdb lists one record per CDR3 protein. The table shows more than 50,000 distinct CDR3 sequences, with about 6.7% occurring only once. The time point is: pre-sensitization, week 0. Documented treatment: therapeutic diphenylcyclopropenone sensitization with weekly scalp DPC. This specimen consisted of whole blood, obtained in connection with sensitization to the hapten diphenylcyclopropenone (DPC). Receptors originate from a woman in her twenties or thirties with alopecia areata. Some clones in this sample may be carry-over from other donors' samples.

This clonotype has at least ten counts. V is TRBV4-2 and J is TRBJ2-3; 8 bases align to TRBD1. The CDR3 sequence is 16 residues long. Germline CDR1 and CDR2: LGHNA and YNFKEQ. With 3 bases clipped from V and 2 bases from J, the junction kept 7 bases outside the gene matches. CDR3 amino acids: CASSQDGQGLTDTQYF. The CDR3 DNA sequence: TGTGCCAGCAGCCAGGACGGACAGGGCCTCACAGATACGCAGTATTTT.

This chain connects TRBV7-9 to TRBJ1-1; D is ambiguous. The CDR3 consists of 14 residues. Germline CDR1 SEHNR, CDR2 FQNEAQ (reference sequence). Trimming pared 7 bases from V and 1 base from J, leaving 13 bases between. Here the CDR3 DNA reads TGTGCCAGCACCCAAAGTCCATCGAACACTGAAGCTTTCTTT. Translated: CASTQSPSNTEAFF.

Notes on this clonotype: A much more abundant neighbour one base away suggests this may be a read error. The genes are TRBV20-1 and TRBJ1-2; D is uncertain. The germline gives CDR1 DFQATT, CDR2 SNEGSKA (reference sequence). There are 12 residues in the CDR3. The CDR3, as DNA: TGCAGTGCACGACCCGGTGGCTATGGCGACACCTTC. Amino acids: CSARPGGYGDTF.

This clonotype was found many times. The rearrangement joins TRBV10-3 to TRBJ2-7; D gene ambiguous. Trimming shortened V by 0 bases and J by 3 bases, and 6 bases separated the two germline ends. The germline CDR1 and CDR2 sequences are ENHRY and SYGVKD. CDR3 size: 13 residues. CDR3 coding DNA: TGTGCCATCAGTGAGTCGCCGAGCTACGAGCAGTACTTC. It specifies CAISESPSYEQYF.

This clonotype occurred a few times. The V gene is TRBV5-1, the J gene TRBJ2-7; D might be TRBD1 (5 bases). Germline V gene sequence: CDR1 SGHRS, CDR2 YFSETQ. V was pared by 5 bases and J by 0 bases, with 18 bases between. This CDR3 is 16 amino acids long. CDR3 coding DNA: TGCGCCAGCAGACTCAACGCCGCCAGGGTCTCCTACGAGCAGTACTTC. Protein sequence: CASRLNAARVSYEQYF.

The chain is built from TRBV6-5 and TRBJ2-3; 14 positions match TRBD2. The V segment lost 4 bases and the J segment 0 bases; nucleotides outside the gene matches: 12. This CDR3 has 20 residues. Germline V gene sequence: CDR1 MNHEY, CDR2 SVGAGI. The CDR3 nucleotides are TGTGCCAGCAGTTCCAGCCAAGGACTAGCGGGGGGCCGGAGCACAGATACGCAGTATTTT. Translated: CASSSSQGLAGGRSTDTQYF.

This clonotype was observed a handful of times. This chain uses TRBV5-4 with TRBJ1-3, with D uncertain. The CDR3 is 14 residues long. V dropped 1 base and J dropped 0 bases, with 5 bases sitting between them. Germline V CDR1 and CDR2: SGHNT, YYREEE (reference sequence). The CDR3 DNA sequence: TGTGCCAGCAGCTTGTCCAGCTCTGGAAACACCATATATTTT. Translation: CASSLSSSGNTIYF.

This clonotype was observed at least ten times. The J gene is TRBJ1-1, the V gene TRBV6-2 or TRBV6-3; 8 bases agree with TRBD1. The CDR3 runs to 18 residues. Looked up from germline, CDR1 is MNHEY and CDR2 is SVGEGT. With V trimmed by 2 bases and J by 0 bases, 11 bases remained unmatched. The CDR3 loop reads CASSYHAGTGTVNTEAFF. DNA of the CDR3: TGTGCCAGCAGTTACCACGCCGGGACAGGCACCGTGAACACTGAAGCTTTCTTT.

This clonotype was detected ten times or more. The chain couples TRBV6-1 to TRBJ2-3; 10 nucleotides agree with TRBD1. V lost 7 bases, J lost 3 bases, and 7 bases stayed unmatched. This CDR3 has 15 residues. The germline CDR1 and CDR2 sequences are MNHNS and SASEGT. DNA of the CDR3: TGTGCCAGCAAAAGACAGGGGGCGGCGACAGATACGCAGTATTTT. Translating gives CASKRQGAATDTQYF.

At least ten counts were recorded for this clonotype. V and J are TRBV20-1 and TRBJ1-6; 7 bases agree with TRBD1. Trimming removed 4 bases from V and 7 bases from J; junction bases left unmatched: 4. The CDR3 totals 13 residues. The germline V gene encodes CDR1 DFQATT and CDR2 SNEGSKA (reference sequence). The CDR3 DNA is TGCAGTGCTATTAGACAGGGAAATTCACCCCTCCACTTT. Protein sequence: CSAIRQGNSPLHF.

This clonotype was observed many times. The chain is built from TRBV29-1 and TRBJ2-7; D possibly corresponds to TRBD1 (6 bases). The CDR3 has 14 residues. V lost 1 base, J lost 5 bases, and 15 bases lay in between. The germline V gene encodes CDR1 SQVTM and CDR2 ANQGSEA. The CDR3 here is CSVEGAGAYNEQYF. Written as DNA, the CDR3 is TGCAGCGTTGAAGGGGCAGGGGCTTACAACGAGCAGTACTTC.

This clonotype was found many times. This sequence joins TRBV3-1 and TRBJ2-3; tentatively, D is TRBD1 (5 bases). V was clipped by 3 bases and J by 3 bases, with 13 bases between them. The germline V gene has CDR1 LGHDT and CDR2 YNNKEL (reference sequence). This CDR3 has 15 amino acids. CDR3: CASSQTRQKTDTQYF. CDR3 nucleotides: TGTGCCAGCAGCCAGACCAGACAGAAGACAGATACGCAGTATTTT.

This clonotype was picked up many times. This chain connects TRBV4-2 to TRBJ1-4; D remains ambiguous. The CDR3 has 15 amino acids. V was clipped by 1 base and J by 7 bases, with 13 bases between them. Germline CDR1 LGHNA, CDR2 YNFKEQ. The DNA of the CDR3 is TGTGCCAGCAGCCAAGTCCAGGCGGAGAGTGAAAAACTGTTTTTT. Translated: CASSQVQAESEKLFF.

This clonotype is deemed medium-sized. This sequence joins TRBV20-1 and TRBJ2-5, with 8 bases that match TRBD2. CDR1 is DFQATT, CDR2 SNEGSKA, per germline (reference sequence). The J segment lost 4 bases and the V segment lost 6 bases, leaving 13 bases of the junction unmatched. The CDR3 spans 15 residues. The chain's CDR3 is CSARTGLEERETQYF. The CDR3 DNA follows: TGCAGTGCCCGGACGGGACTAGAGGAAAGAGAGACCCAGTACTTC.